Presented here are 20 T cell receptor beta chains from one specimen sequenced in a study of regulatory T cells in long-lasting Graves disease. Described time point: newly diagnosed GD, antithyroid drugs for less than 3 months. Preparation of the TCR library used RNA extracted from PBMCs. Building of the TCR beta libraries involved iRepertoire HTBI primers and Arm-PCR of CDR3 regions. Each CDR3 protein is one row after TCRdb ran MiXCR on the multiplex PCR reads. The data show about 360,000 distinct CDR3 sequences, around 15% seen once. These data also featured in a second study, about T cells in Graves' hyperthyroidism and ophthalmopathy.

This sample comprised peripheral blood mononuclear cells (PBMCs), obtained at new diagnosis, from a patient treated with antithyroid drugs. These receptors were obtained from a woman in her late teens or twenties with Graves disease.

This clonotype was picked up many times. The chain is built from TRBV18 and TRBJ1-1; 10 bases map to TRBD1. V gave up 0 bases and J gave up 4 bases; unmatched junction bases: 14. The CDR3 has 19 residues. CDR1 is KGHSH and CDR2 is LQKENI in the germline V gene. Written as DNA, the CDR3 is TGTGCCAGCTCACCACCCTTCCTCCGGGACAGGGGATCGGGCACTGAAGCTTTCTTT. It translates to CASSPPFLRDRGSGTEAFF.

This clonotype turned up a few times. This chain links TRBV6-4 with TRBJ1-5; possibly TRBD1 for D (6 bases). V was pared by 6 bases and J by 2 bases, with 17 bases between. Germline V lookup: CDR1 MRHNA, CDR2 SNTAGT. This CDR3 is 16 amino acids long. CDR3 DNA sequence: TGTGCCAGCAGCCAGAATGGAGGGGGAGGCAATCAGCCCCAGCATTTT. This gives the protein CASSQNGGGGNQPQHF.

This clonotype was seen repeatedly, ten times or more. The CDR3 sequence: CASSQGKINQPQHF. The CDR3 bases are TGTGCCAGCAGCCAAGGAAAGATAAATCAGCCCCAGCATTTT. This chain joins TRBV3-1 and TRBJ1-5; D gene unclear. This CDR3 is 14 amino acids long. Germline values: CDR1 LGHDT, CDR2 YNNKEL (reference sequence). V was cut by 1 base and J by 4 bases, with 8 bases left in between. The full variable domain, with the rest looked up from reference TRBV3-1 and TRBJ1-5, is DTAVSQTPKYLVTQMGNDKSIKCEQNLGHDTMYWYKQDSKKFLKIMFSYNNKELIINETVPNRFSPKSPDKAHLNLHINSLELGDSAVYFCASSQGKINQPQHFGDGTRLSIL.

This clonotype was detected ten times or more. V usage is TRBV2 and J usage is TRBJ2-2; tentatively, D is TRBD2 (6 bases). V was pared by 9 bases and J by 0 bases, with 14 bases between. Germline V lookup: CDR1 SNHLY, CDR2 FYNNEI. The CDR3 totals 15 residues. The CDR3 region has the DNA TGTGCCAGTACGGGACTGACAACGAACACCGGGGAGCTGTTTTTT. It yields the protein CASTGLTTNTGELFF.

V is TRBV6-1 and J is TRBJ2-7, with 8 bases identical to TRBD1. The CDR3 extends over 13 amino acids. The germline CDR1 and CDR2 sequences are MNHNS and SASEGT. The ends lost 2 bases at V and 5 bases at J; junction bases unmatched: 2. CDR3 sequence reads: CASSERQGNEQYF. The CDR3 bases are TGTGCCAGCAGTGAAAGACAGGGGAACGAGCAGTACTTC.

The table lists this clonotype with many counts. The chain combines TRBV18 with TRBJ1-2; the D gene is possibly TRBD1 (5 bases). V was clipped by 2 bases and J by 0 bases, with 10 bases between them. The V gene's germline CDR1 is KGHSH and CDR2 LQKENI. The CDR3 consists of 15 residues. CDR3 sequence: CASSPVNRPNYGYTF. CDR3 in DNA: TGTGCCAGCTCACCAGTCAACAGGCCTAACTATGGCTACACCTTC.

This clonotype was detected many times. The V call is TRBV5-1, the J call TRBJ2-7, with TRBD1 as a possible D gene (7 bases). From germline, CDR1 is SGHRS and CDR2 YFSETQ. The CDR3 is made up of 14 amino acids. With 3 bases removed from V and 3 bases from J, the gap between germline ends came to 13 bases. The CDR3 here is CASSWAGQNYEQYF. For the CDR3, the DNA is TGCGCCAGCAGCTGGGCGGGACAGAACTACGAGCAGTACTTC.

This clonotype has a handful of counts. The chain uses TRBV28 and TRBJ1-5; D is undetermined. The CDR3 length is 18 residues. Trimming stripped 5 bases from V and 7 bases from J, with 27 bases between. Germline CDR1 and CDR2: MDHEN and SYDVKM. In DNA, the CDR3 is TGTGCCAGCAGTACCCTACCGGGCCTCGGTTCCATGAGGCAGCCCCAGCATTTT. Translated, it gives CASSTLPGLGSMRQPQHF.

The chain's CDR3 is CALVRGNSYNEQFF. CDR3 coding DNA: TGTGCCTTGGTCAGGGGAAACTCCTACAATGAGCAGTTCTTC. The chain carries TRBV30 and TRBJ2-1; D may be TRBD1 (6 bases). Germline assignment: CDR1 GTSNPN and CDR2 SVGIG (reference sequence). The CDR3 covers 14 residues. The V end lost 7 bases, the J end lost 0 bases, and 13 bases lay between the germline ends.

This clonotype came up many times. The chain combines TRBV27 with TRBJ1-2, with D tentatively TRBD1 (6 bases). Trimming removed 0 bases at V and 8 bases at J, with 16 bases between. In germline, CDR1 is MNHEY, CDR2 SMNVEV (reference sequence). The length of the CDR3 is 15 residues. In DNA, the CDR3 is TGTGCCAGCAGTTTATCGAAGGGGGGGCAGGGGGGCTACACCTTC. This gives the protein CASSLSKGGQGGYTF.

This clonotype was recorded many times. The chain uses TRBV18 and TRBJ2-7; 9 bases are a match to TRBD1. The CDR3 is 15 amino acids. The ends lost 0 bases at V and 5 bases at J; junction bases unmatched: 5. From germline, CDR1 is KGHSH and CDR2 LQKENI. CDR3 sequence (DNA): TGTGCCAGCTCACCACCTTGGACAGGGGATGACGAGCAGTACTTC. It is translated as CASSPPWTGDDEQYF.

This clonotype appeared a few times. V is TRBV7-3 and J is TRBJ2-5, with D tentatively TRBD1 or TRBD2 (7 bases each). The CDR3 contains 16 residues. Germline lookup yields CDR1 SGHTA and CDR2 FQGTGA. The germline V and J ends were trimmed by 5 bases and 4 bases, with 20 bases remaining between them. CDR3 DNA sequence: TGTGCCAGCAGCAAGGGGGGGCAGGGGGGCCGAGAGACCCAGTACTTC. Residues: CASSKGGQGGRETQYF.

This clonotype showed up many times. The chain links TRBV6-1 to TRBJ2-7; 9 bases are a match to TRBD2. Germline V gives CDR1 MNHNS, CDR2 SASEGT. J lost 3 bases, V lost 4 bases, and 22 bases had no gene match. The CDR3 totals 20 residues. CDR3 loop: CASSGEAFAGGPFGNYEQYF. For the CDR3, the DNA is TGTGCCAGCAGTGGGGAGGCCTTCGCGGGAGGGCCATTCGGTAACTACGAGCAGTACTTC.

This clonotype was observed many times. The CDR3 nucleotides read TGTGCCAGCAGAACCGGGACACCTTACGAGCAGTACTTC. Amino acids: CASRTGTPYEQYF. The gene calls are TRBV6-1 and TRBJ2-7; D possibly corresponds to TRBD1 (6 bases). Trimming stripped 6 bases from V and 4 bases from J, with 13 bases between. The length of the CDR3 is 13 residues. The V gene's germline CDR1 is MNHNS and CDR2 SASEGT.

The rearrangement joins TRBV5-1 to TRBJ2-1, with D perhaps being TRBD1 or TRBD2 (5 bases each). The end of the DNA aligns better with TRBJ2-5, so the J call may be wrong. Germline V gene sequence: CDR1 SGHRS, CDR2 YFSETQ. The CDR3 covers 17 residues. The CDR3 reads CASSPGHTGRGSVTQYF. CDR3 sequence (DNA): TGCGCCAGCAGTCCGGGCCATACGGGGCGCGGTTCGGTGACCCAGTACTTC.

The rearrangement joins TRBV14 to TRBJ2-3, with D perhaps TRBD1 or TRBD2 (5 bases each). V shed 4 bases and J shed 6 bases, with 14 bases lying between them. Germline V lookup: CDR1 SGHDN, CDR2 FVKESK. The CDR3 length is 14 residues. CDR3 sequence reads: CASSPQREGDTQYF. CDR3 nucleotide sequence: TGTGCCAGCAGCCCCCAACGAGAGGGGGATACGCAGTATTTT.

This chain joins TRBV6-2 or TRBV6-3 and TRBJ2-5; D is perhaps TRBD2 (6 bases). CDR1 MNHEY and CDR2 SVGEGT come from the germline V gene. V lost 3 bases and J lost 1, with 9 bases in between. This CDR3 region has 14 residues. CDR3 in DNA: TGTGCCAGCAGTTATCGTAGCGGCCAAGAGACCCAGTACTTC. Protein: CASSYRSGQETQYF.

This clonotype has ten or more counts. The gene calls are TRBV24-1 and TRBJ2-5; 8 bases fit TRBD2. The CDR3 extends over 15 amino acids. Looked up from germline, CDR1 is KGHDR and CDR2 is SFDVKD. V lost 3 bases to trimming and J lost 5 bases; unmatched junction nucleotides: 7. The CDR3 DNA reads as TGTGCCACCAGTGATCCGGGAGGGCCTGGGGAGACCCAGTACTTC. Translation: CATSDPGGPGETQYF.

This clonotype was picked up a small number of times. The chain combines TRBV7-6 with TRBJ2-3, with no clear D. Germline CDR1 and CDR2: SGHVS and FNYEAQ. This CDR3 is built from 15 residues. With 2 bases removed from V and 0 bases from J, the gap between germline ends came to 9 bases. The DNA of the CDR3 is TGTGCCAGCAGCTTACCGGCAGCTAGCACAGATACGCAGTATTTT. Translated: CASSLPAASTDTQYF.

Ten or more counts support this clonotype. This chain uses TRBV5-6 with TRBJ1-1; D gene uncertain. The CDR3 consists of 16 residues. Germline V lookup: CDR1 SGHDT, CDR2 YYEEEE. Between the trimmed V and J ends, which lost 1 base and 2 bases, there was a span of 15 bases. This CDR3 is CASSLKALGVNTEAFF. CDR3 coding DNA: TGTGCCAGCAGCTTGAAGGCATTGGGTGTTAACACTGAAGCTTTCTTT.